These 15 T cell receptor beta chains came from one sample sequenced in a study of blood T cell repertoires in COVID-19. Only in-frame clones appear in the TCRdb table, and some are missing; sequencing was by immunoSEQ multiplex PCR. The sample records some 250,000 clones, 90% to 95% being singletons. Material: PBMCs or T cells enriched from blood (not recorded which). The source of these receptors is a human donor in a cohort exposed to, infected with or recovered from COVID-19 (not recorded which). The donor label of this sample is uncertain.

The chain carries TRBV9 and TRBJ2-5; TRBD2 matches 11 bases. From germline, CDR1 is SGDLS and CDR2 YYNGEE. The CDR3 contains 15 residues. V gave up 3 bases and J gave up 1 base; unmatched junction bases: 2. CDR3 sequence (DNA): TGTGCCAGCAGCGGTAGCGGGGGGGCCCAAGAGACCCAGTACTTC. This gives the protein CASSGSGGAQETQYF.

The chain employs TRBV7-3 and TRBJ2-3; tentatively, D is TRBD2 (6 bases). The CDR3 sequence is 18 residues long. Between the trimmed V and J ends, which lost 0 bases and 6 bases, there was a span of 22 bases. CDR1 and CDR2 from the germline V gene are SGHTA and FQGTGA. The CDR3 nucleotides read TGTGCCAGCAGCTTAACTAACGAAGGGGACTTAGCTTTTGATACGCAGTATTTT. Its protein is CASSLTNEGDLAFDTQYF.

This chain connects TRBV7-8 to TRBJ2-3; D remains unclear. Germline CDR1 SGHVS, CDR2 FQNEAQ. This CDR3 comprises 15 residues. Trimming removed 1 base from V and 0 bases from J, with 8 bases in between. The CDR3 sequence is CASSLEVGSTDTQYF. For the CDR3, the DNA is TGTGCCAGCAGCTTAGAGGTCGGGAGCACAGATACGCAGTATTTT.

The chain has TRBV19 and TRBJ1-2; possible D gene TRBD1, 6 bases. V gave up 5 bases and J gave up 6 bases, with 13 bases separating them. The V gene's germline CDR1 is LNHDA and CDR2 SQIVND (reference sequence). The CDR3 extends over 13 amino acids. Written as DNA, the CDR3 is TGTGCCAGTAGTCTACAGGGCTTGGATGGCTACACCTTC. Protein sequence: CASSLQGLDGYTF.

The rearrangement links TRBV12-3 or TRBV12-4 to TRBJ1-2; the D gene is possibly TRBD1 (5 bases). The CDR3 has 13 residues. Trimming removed 2 bases from V and 6 bases from J, with 10 bases in between. CDR3 sequence reads: CASSLSQADGYTF. CDR3 sequence (DNA): TGTGCCAGCAGTTTATCACAGGCCGATGGCTACACCTTC.

V is TRBV2 and J is TRBJ2-2; TRBD1 is a possible D gene (6 bases). Germline V gives CDR1 SNHLY, CDR2 FYNNEI. V lost 3 bases and J lost 3, with 8 bases in between. The CDR3 length is 14 residues. CDR3 coding DNA: TGTGCCAGCAGTGACGCAGGGGACACCGGGGAGCTGTTTTTT. It translates to CASSDAGDTGELFF.

The rearrangement links TRBV24-1 to TRBJ1-5; 10 bases align to TRBD1. The V segment lost 3 bases and the J segment 2 bases; nucleotides outside the gene matches: 0. The CDR3 has 15 amino acids. Looked up from germline, CDR1 is KGHDR and CDR2 is SFDVKD. The CDR3 sequence: CATSDGTGGNQPQHF. For the CDR3, the DNA is TGTGCCACCAGTGATGGGACAGGGGGCAATCAGCCCCAGCATTTT.

V and J are TRBV24-1 and TRBJ2-1, with no clear D. The CDR3 has 13 amino acids. CDR1 is KGHDR, CDR2 SFDVKD, per germline. Trimming removed 8 bases at V and 4 bases at J, with 11 bases between. CDR3 sequence reads: CATTDNEYNEQFF. The CDR3 DNA sequence: TGTGCCACCACCGATAACGAGTACAATGAGCAGTTCTTC.

The chain is built from TRBV24-1 and TRBJ1-5; 10 bases align to TRBD1. This CDR3 is 15 amino acids long. Germline lookup yields CDR1 KGHDR and CDR2 SFDVKD. After removal of 5 bases from V and 7 bases from J, the junction contained 7 bases not matched to a gene. As DNA, the CDR3 is TGTGCCACCAGTGGGTCCGGGACAGGGGAACAGCCCCAGCATTTT. It is translated as CATSGSGTGEQPQHF.

The chain combines TRBV27 with TRBJ1-3; D is unclear. From germline, CDR1 is MNHEY and CDR2 SMNVEV (reference sequence). CDR3 length: 14 residues. Deletions cut 8 bases from V and 4 bases from J, with 15 bases between. CDR3 coding DNA: TGTGCCAGCTCCTACGGGGTCCCCGGAAACACCATATATTTT. Translating it yields CASSYGVPGNTIYF.

The chain uses TRBV11-2 and TRBJ1-5; 7 bases line up with TRBD1. The germline V gene has CDR1 SGHAT and CDR2 FQNNGV. J was trimmed by 3 bases and V by 5 bases; bases with no gene match: 7. The CDR3 totals 15 residues. CDR3 bases: TGTGCCAGCAGCGAAACGGGACAGACCAATCAGCCCCAGCATTTT. Its protein is CASSETGQTNQPQHF.

This chain uses TRBV2 with TRBJ1-5, with D possibly being TRBD1 (6 bases). Trimming cost V 7 bases and J 2 bases, with 9 bases left between them. The CDR3 consists of 13 residues. The germline V gene encodes CDR1 SNHLY and CDR2 FYNNEI. CDR3 sequence reads: CASNRDRNQPQHF. Written as DNA, the CDR3 is TGTGCCAGCAACAGGGATCGCAATCAGCCCCAGCATTTT.

This clone was counted once. At the DNA level, this CDR3 is encoded by other sequences in the same sample as well. The chain couples TRBV30 to TRBJ2-1; TRBD2 is a possible D gene (6 bases). Per the germline V gene, CDR1 is GTSNPN and CDR2 is SVGIG (reference sequence). Trimming took off 3 bases at V and 7 bases at J, with 7 bases between the two ends. The CDR3 sequence is 11 residues long. This CDR3 is CAWSRGNEQFF. The CDR3 nucleotides are TGTGCCTGGAGCCGGGGGAATGAGCAGTTCTTC.

The gene calls are TRBV7-3 and TRBJ2-1; TRBD2 matches 9 bases. The CDR3 loop spans 16 amino acids. The germline V gene has CDR1 SGHTA and CDR2 FQGTGA. The V segment lost 3 bases and the J segment 3 bases; nucleotides outside the gene matches: 6. The CDR3 sequence is CASSLARGGHYNEQFF. In DNA form, the CDR3 reads TGTGCCAGCAGCTTGGCGCGGGGGGGCCACTACAATGAGCAGTTCTTC.

V usage is TRBV30 and J usage is TRBJ2-7, with D possibly matching TRBD1 (6 bases). Per germline, CDR1 GTSNPN and CDR2 SVGIG (reference sequence). V was cut by 5 bases and J by 1 base, with 21 bases left in between. The CDR3 extends over 16 amino acids. The CDR3 sequence: CAWSPPDRQGSYEQYF. In nucleotides, the CDR3 is TGTGCCTGGTCTCCCCCAGATAGGCAGGGGTCCTACGAGCAGTACTTC.